This T cell receptor (beta chain) was captured by sequencing in a study of blood T cell repertoires in COVID-19. Study-wide context: There were acute and convalescent COVID-19 samples, and they came from the United States, Italy and Spain. PBMCs, B-cell-depleted T cells, or T cells provided the cDNA or gDNA that made up the material.

Per the study methods: Cell counts per sample came from amplifying reference gene primers. The table came from immunoSEQ multiplex PCR; TCRdb's copy has only in-frame clones and leaves some out. That table supplies the V and J calls and clone size; D and trimming were determined from the DNA. Of about 160,000 clones in the sample, about 85% were seen once. The CDR3 totals 15 residues. Trimming stripped 7 bases from V and 1 base from J, with 16 bases between. The germline V gene encodes CDR1 SNHLY and CDR2 FYNNEI. Sequencing was performed on peripheral blood. The chain joins TRBV2 to TRBJ1-1, with D possibly TRBD1 on 5 matching bases. The sequence came from a man between 65 and 85 years old who had recovered from COVID-19. DNA for the CDR3: TGTGCCAGCACCCCCCGTGGGGGGAGGAACACTGAAGCTTTCTTT. Translating it yields CASTPRGGRNTEAFF. The full variable domain, rest sourced from reference TRBV2 and TRBJ1-1, is EPEVTQTPSHQVTQMGQEVILRCVPISNHLYFYWYRQILGQKVEFLVSFYNNEISEKSEIFDDQFSVERPDGSNFTLKIRSTKLEDSAMYFCASTPRGGRNTEAFFGQGTRLTVV.